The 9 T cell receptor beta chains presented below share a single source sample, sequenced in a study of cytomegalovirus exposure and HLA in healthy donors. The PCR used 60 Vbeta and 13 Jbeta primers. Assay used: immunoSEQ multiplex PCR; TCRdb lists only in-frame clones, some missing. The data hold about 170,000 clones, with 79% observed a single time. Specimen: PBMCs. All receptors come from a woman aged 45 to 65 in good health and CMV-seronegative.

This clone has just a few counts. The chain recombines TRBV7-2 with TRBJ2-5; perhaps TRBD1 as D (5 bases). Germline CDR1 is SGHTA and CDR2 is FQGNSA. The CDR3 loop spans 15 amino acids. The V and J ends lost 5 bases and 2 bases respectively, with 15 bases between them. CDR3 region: CASSPDARQQETQYF. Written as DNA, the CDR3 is TGTGCCAGCAGCCCCGATGCCCGACAGCAAGAGACCCAGTACTTC.

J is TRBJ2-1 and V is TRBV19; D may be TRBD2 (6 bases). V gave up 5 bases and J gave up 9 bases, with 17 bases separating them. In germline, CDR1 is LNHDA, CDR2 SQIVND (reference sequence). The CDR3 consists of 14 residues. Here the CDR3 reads CASSGRGWGSEQFF. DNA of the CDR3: TGTGCCAGTAGTGGCCGGGGGTGGGGCAGTGAGCAGTTCTTC.

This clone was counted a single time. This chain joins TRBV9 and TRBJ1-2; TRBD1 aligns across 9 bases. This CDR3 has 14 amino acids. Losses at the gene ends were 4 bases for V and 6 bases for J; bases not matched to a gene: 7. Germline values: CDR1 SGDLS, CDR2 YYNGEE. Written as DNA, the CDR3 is TGTGCCAGCAGCACACAGGGGGCCCCCAATGGCTACACCTTC. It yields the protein CASSTQGAPNGYTF.

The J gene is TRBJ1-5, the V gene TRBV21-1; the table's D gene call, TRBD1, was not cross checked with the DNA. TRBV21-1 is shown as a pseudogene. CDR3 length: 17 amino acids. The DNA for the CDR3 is TGTGCCAGCACCCGGGACAGGGTCTTTTATAGCAATCAGCCCCAGCATTTT. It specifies CASTRDRVFYSNQPQHF.

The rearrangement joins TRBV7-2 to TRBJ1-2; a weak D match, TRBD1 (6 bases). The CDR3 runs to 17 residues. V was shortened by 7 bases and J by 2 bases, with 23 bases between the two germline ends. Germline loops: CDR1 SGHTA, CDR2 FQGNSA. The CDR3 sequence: CASTETGGGLLNYGYTF. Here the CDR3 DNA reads TGTGCCAGCACCGAGACGGGGGGCGGACTTCTCAACTATGGCTACACCTTC.

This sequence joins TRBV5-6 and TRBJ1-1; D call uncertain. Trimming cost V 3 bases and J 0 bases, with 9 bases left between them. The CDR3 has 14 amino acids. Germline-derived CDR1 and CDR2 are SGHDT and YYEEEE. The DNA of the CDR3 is TGTGCCAGCAGCTCGGGGTGGATGAACACTGAAGCTTTCTTT. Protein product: CASSSGWMNTEAFF.

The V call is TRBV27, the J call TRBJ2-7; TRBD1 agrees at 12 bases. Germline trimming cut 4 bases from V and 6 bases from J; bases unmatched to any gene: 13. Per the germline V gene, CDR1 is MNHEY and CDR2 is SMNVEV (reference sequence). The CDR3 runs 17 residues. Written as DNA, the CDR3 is TGTGCCAGCAGTTCGCAAATCTCCGGGACAGGGGGCGTCGAGCAGTACTTC. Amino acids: CASSSQISGTGGVEQYF.

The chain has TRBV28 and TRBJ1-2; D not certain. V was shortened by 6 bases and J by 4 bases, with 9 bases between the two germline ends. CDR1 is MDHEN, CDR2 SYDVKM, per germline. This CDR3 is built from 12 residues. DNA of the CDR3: TGTGCCAGCAGAGGAGGCATCTATGGCTACACCTTC. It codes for CASRGGIYGYTF.

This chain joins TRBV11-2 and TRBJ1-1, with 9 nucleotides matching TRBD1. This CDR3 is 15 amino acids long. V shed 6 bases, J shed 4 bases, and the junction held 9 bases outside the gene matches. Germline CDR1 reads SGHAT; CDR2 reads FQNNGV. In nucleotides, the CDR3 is TGTGCCAGCAGGTCTACAGGGGGCTGGGGCACTGAAGCTTTCTTT. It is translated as CASRSTGGWGTEAFF.